These 23 T cell receptor beta chains were sequenced from one sample in a study of blood T cells in healthy people across ages. Alongside a J-beta primer mix, a sample-barcoded 5' primer served in a second PCR lasting roughly 7 to 11 cycles. In TCRdb, the 5' RACE reads were re-called with MiXCR into one record per CDR3 protein. The table lists over 600,000 distinct CDR3 sequences, roughly 21% of them singletons. Sequencing was done on a sample of blood. The receptors here all came from a man in his 70s in good health.

The CDR3 sequence: CATSETSGRETQYF. For the CDR3, the DNA is TGTGCCACCAGTGAAACTAGCGGGAGGGAGACCCAGTACTTC. This chain connects TRBV24-1 to TRBJ2-5; 12 nucleotides match TRBD2. The CDR3 covers 14 residues. The germline V gene encodes CDR1 KGHDR and CDR2 SFDVKD. With V trimmed by 4 bases and J by 5 bases, 1 base remained unmatched.

This clonotype has just a few counts. The chain is built from TRBV6-5 and TRBJ1-6, with D perhaps matching TRBD1 (5 bases). Germline CDR1 MNHEY, CDR2 SVGAGI. V was clipped by 8 bases and J by 9 bases, with 20 bases between them. The CDR3 loop spans 15 amino acids. The CDR3 reads CASLETAGIFSPLHF. CDR3 coding DNA: TGTGCCAGCCTTGAAACAGCAGGGATTTTTTCACCCCTCCACTTT.

There are a few counts of this clonotype. The chain recombines TRBV7-2 with TRBJ2-7; 9 positions agree with TRBD1. This CDR3 has 15 amino acids. Germline CDR1 is SGHTA and CDR2 is FQGNSA. Losses at the gene ends were 4 bases for V and 2 bases for J; bases not matched to a gene: 6. In DNA, the CDR3 is TGTGCCAGCAGCTGGCGCGGGACAGGGACCTACGAGCAGTACTTC. It encodes CASSWRGTGTYEQYF.

The chain carries TRBV6-2 or TRBV6-3 and TRBJ1-2, with D unresolved. This CDR3 is built from 14 residues. With 8 bases removed from V and 4 bases from J, the gap between germline ends came to 17 bases. Germline V CDR1 and CDR2: MNHEY, SVGEGT. This chain's CDR3 is CASYRSVGSYGYTF. The CDR3 coding sequence is TGTGCCAGCTACAGATCAGTCGGGTCCTATGGCTACACCTTC.

The V gene is TRBV29-1, the J gene TRBJ1-1, with 10 bases that match TRBD1. The ends lost 8 bases at V and 5 bases at J; junction bases unmatched: 8. Germline CDR1 and CDR2: SQVTM and ANQGSEA. The CDR3 is 13 residues long. This CDR3 reads CSIDRGLGTEAFF. In nucleotides, the CDR3 is TGCAGCATAGACAGGGGGCTGGGGACTGAAGCTTTCTTT. Full variable domain (outside the CDR3, taken from reference TRBV29-1 and TRBJ1-1): SAVISQKPSRDICQRGTSLTIQCQVDSQVTMMFWYRQQPGQSLTLIATANQGSEATYESGFVIDKFPISRPNLTFSTLTVSNMSPEDSSIYLCSIDRGLGTEAFFGQGTRLTVV.

This clonotype was detected a few times. This chain joins TRBV29-1 and TRBJ1-1; TRBD1 aligns across 11 bases. Germline V CDR1 and CDR2: SQVTM, ANQGSEA. The CDR3 spans 15 residues. J gave up 1 base and V 3 bases, and 4 bases lay outside the gene matches. Here the CDR3 reads CSVERGQGENTEAFF. The CDR3 region has the DNA TGCAGCGTTGAGCGGGGACAGGGGGAGAACACTGAAGCTTTCTTT.

In its sample, this clonotype was seen many times. The chain links TRBV7-9 to TRBJ1-1; no definite D call. This CDR3 contains 13 residues. V lost 6 bases to trimming and J lost 1 base, with 9 bases between them. Germline values: CDR1 SEHNR, CDR2 FQNEAQ (reference sequence). The CDR3 sequence is CASSLVGNTEAFF. CDR3 DNA sequence: TGTGCCAGCAGTTTGGTGGGGAACACTGAAGCTTTCTTT.

The chain has TRBV6-1 and TRBJ1-2; 10 nucleotides agree with TRBD1. With V trimmed by 8 bases and J by 8 bases, 11 bases remained unmatched. The CDR3 loop spans 14 amino acids. Germline V lookup: CDR1 MNHNS, CDR2 SASEGT. As DNA, the CDR3 is TGTGCCAGCCTCGGGACAGGGGAGGGGAACGGCTACACCTTC. Its translation is CASLGTGEGNGYTF.

This clonotype showed up just a few times. This sequence joins TRBV29-1 and TRBJ2-7, with D perhaps matching TRBD2 (5 bases). The V gene's germline CDR1 is SQVTM and CDR2 ANQGSEA. This CDR3 spans 15 amino acids. Trimming stripped 0 bases from V and 1 base from J, with 13 bases between. The CDR3 protein is CSVEDRTAQSYEQYF. DNA of the CDR3: TGCAGCGTTGAAGATCGGACTGCCCAGTCCTACGAGCAGTACTTC.

The chain carries TRBV29-1 and TRBJ1-1, with TRBD1 as a possible D gene (5 bases). Germline assignment: CDR1 SQVTM and CDR2 ANQGSEA. Trimming removed 3 bases at V and 1 base at J, with 12 bases between. CDR3 length: 14 amino acids. CDR3 nucleotides: TGCAGCGTTGACGTTGGGGGAACGAACACTGAAGCTTTCTTT. It specifies CSVDVGGTNTEAFF.

This clonotype was counted many times. The chain combines TRBV6-1 with TRBJ2-4; TRBD2 matches at 7 bases. This CDR3 spans 15 amino acids. The trim removed 2 bases at V and 8 bases at J, leaving 9 bases unmatched. Germline loops: CDR1 MNHNS, CDR2 SASEGT. CDR3 sequence: CASSETRLARDIQYF. The CDR3 DNA reads as TGTGCCAGCAGTGAAACGAGACTAGCCAGGGACATTCAGTACTTC.

The chain has TRBV20-1 and TRBJ1-2; 7 bases fit TRBD1. This CDR3 comprises 13 residues. V lost 0 bases and J lost 2; bases outside the gene matches: 0. Germline V lookup: CDR1 DFQATT, CDR2 SNEGSKA (reference sequence). CDR3 protein: CSAREGQNYGYTF. The CDR3 DNA reads as TGCAGTGCTAGAGAGGGACAGAACTATGGCTACACCTTC.

V usage is TRBV5-1 and J usage is TRBJ1-2, with D possibly matching TRBD1 (6 bases). The V gene lost 0 bases and the J gene lost 7 bases, with 13 bases spanning the gap. CDR3 length: 14 residues. From germline, CDR1 is SGHRS and CDR2 YFSETQ. The CDR3 is CASSLDGGLGGYTF. DNA of the CDR3: TGCGCCAGCAGCTTGGATGGGGGGCTCGGTGGCTACACCTTC.

About this clonotype: Compared with germline, one end of the junction differs, possibly owing to a read error. This chain uses TRBV7-2 with TRBJ2-3; 10 positions match TRBD2. This CDR3 is built from 16 residues. Germline V CDR1 and CDR2: SGHTA, FQGNSA. The chain's CDR3 is CASSLKTSGTTDMQYF. CDR3 sequence (DNA): TGTGCCAGCAGCTTAAAAACTAGCGGGACCACAGATATGCAGTATTTT.

This clonotype was picked up a small number of times. V usage is TRBV6-5 and J usage is TRBJ2-5, with D maybe TRBD2 (5 bases). The J call may be wrong; the DNA end is better matched by TRBJ2-1. The CDR3 contains 14 residues. Germline CDR1 MNHEY, CDR2 SVGAGI. The CDR3 region has the DNA TGTGCCAGCAGTTACTCGATCGGGGTAAATGAGCAGTTCTTC. It translates to CASSYSIGVNEQFF.

The chain joins TRBV20-1 to TRBJ1-4; TRBD1 matches at 8 bases. The V gene end was trimmed by 3 bases and the J gene end by 8 bases; junction bases not matched to a gene: 11. This CDR3 spans 15 amino acids. Per germline, CDR1 DFQATT and CDR2 SNEGSKA (reference sequence). The CDR3: CSASDGDRRAEKLFF. DNA for the CDR3: TGCAGTGCTAGTGATGGGGACAGGAGGGCCGAAAAACTGTTTTTT.

This clonotype was picked up many times. V gene TRBV5-5 combines with J gene TRBJ2-1; 10 bases agree with TRBD2. The germline CDR1 and CDR2 sequences are SGHKS and YYEKEE (reference sequence). The junction had 3 bases not matched to a gene; V was cut back by 0 bases and J by 0 bases. The CDR3 loop spans 17 amino acids. CDR3 sequence: CASSLELAGASYNEQFF. The CDR3 bases are TGTGCCAGCAGCTTGGAGCTAGCGGGAGCCTCCTACAATGAGCAGTTCTTC. Based on the CDR3 plus reference TRBV5-5 and TRBJ2-1, the full variable domain is DAGVTQSPTHLIKTRGQQVTLRCSPISGHKSVSWYQQVLGQGPQFIFQYYEKEERGRGNFPDRFSARQFPNYSSELNVNALLLGDSALYLCASSLELAGASYNEQFFGPGTRLTVL.

The chain employs TRBV20-1 and TRBJ2-7; TRBD1 agrees at 9 bases. The CDR3 has 13 amino acids. V was clipped by 4 bases and J by 4 bases; unmatched bases: 5. Germline CDR1 and CDR2: DFQATT and SNEGSKA (reference sequence). Here the CDR3 DNA reads TGCAGTGCTACTAGGACAGGGGAGTACGAGCAGTACTTC. This encodes CSATRTGEYEQYF.

This clonotype was seen a few times. The gene calls are TRBV28 and TRBJ2-5; 9 bases fit TRBD2. Germline lookup yields CDR1 MDHEN and CDR2 SYDVKM. With V trimmed by 3 bases and J by 9 bases, 11 bases remained unmatched. The CDR3 has 15 amino acids. CDR3 nucleotide sequence: TGTGCCAGCAGTTTGGGGATTAGCGGGAGAGAACCCCAGTACTTC. Translation gives CASSLGISGREPQYF.

There are a few counts of this clonotype. The chain couples TRBV11-2 to TRBJ2-1; D ambiguous. From germline, CDR1 is SGHAT and CDR2 FQNNGV. The V gene lost 8 bases and the J gene lost 0 bases, with 11 bases spanning the gap. The CDR3 extends over 14 amino acids. The CDR3 protein is CASGLLSSYNEQFF. CDR3 coding DNA: TGTGCCAGCGGCCTCCTCAGCTCCTACAATGAGCAGTTCTTC.

A few counts support this clonotype. V and J are TRBV29-1 and TRBJ2-5; 7 nucleotides match TRBD2. The J call is in doubt because the DNA end fits TRBJ2-1 better. The CDR3 contains 11 residues. The germline gives CDR1 SQVTM, CDR2 ANQGSEA. The DNA of the CDR3 is TGCAGCGTACTAGGGGAGGGTGAGCAGTTCTTC. It yields the protein CSVLGEGEQFF.

This clonotype was counted only a few times. V usage is TRBV4-1 and J usage is TRBJ2-5; 9 bases align to TRBD2. Germline values: CDR1 MGHRA, CDR2 YSYEKL. With V trimmed by 0 bases and J by 11 bases, 10 bases remained unmatched. The CDR3 loop spans 15 amino acids. The DNA for the CDR3 is TGCGCCAGCAGCCAAGAGACTAGCGGATCACGGGAGCAGTACTTC. Protein sequence: CASSQETSGSREQYF.

The CDR3 region has the DNA TGTGCCAGCAGAGATCAGACTAGCGGCTACGAGCAGTACTTC. Translated, it gives CASRDQTSGYEQYF. V and J are TRBV5-6 and TRBJ2-7, with TRBD2 matching over 9 bases. CDR1 is SGHDT, CDR2 YYEEEE, per germline. CDR3 length: 14 residues. V was pared by 5 bases and J by 3 bases, with 6 bases of the junction left unmatched.